This T cell receptor beta chain was identified in a study of CD8 T cells in Susac syndrome. Study-wide findings and caveats: As the study acknowledged, the number of individuals in its TCR sequencing and HLA analysis was relatively small.

CD8+ and CD4+ T cells from blood underwent TCR beta sequencing, which was carried out in a high-throughput format. The multiple sclerosis controls, all treatment-naive patients, had relapsing-remitting disease that was stable or active. J lost 5 bases, V lost 6 bases, and 10 bases had no gene match. Germline V gives CDR1 LNHDA, CDR2 SQIVND (reference sequence). The CDR3 length is 16 residues. A remark on this clonotype: Its antigen is undetermined.

It was with random hexamers that about 0.45 to 1 ug RNA was reverse transcribed. The amplification used immunoSEQ multiplex PCR on TCR beta CDR3; it spanned 54 Vbeta and 13 Jbeta. TCRdb re-called the immunoSEQ multiplex PCR reads with MiXCR, one entry per CDR3 protein. The table records roughly 150,000 distinct CDR3 sequences, about 94% of them present only once. Sequenced sample: CD8+ T cells from PBMCs. The clonotype was recovered from a human donor with multiple sclerosis. J is TRBJ2-1 and V is TRBV19, with TRBD2 identical over 10 bases. This CDR3 is CASRVSGGAPDNEQFF. CDR3 bases: TGTGCCAGTAGGGTGAGCGGGGGGGCACCCGACAATGAGCAGTTCTTC.